This TCR beta chain was identified during a study of blood T cell repertoires in COVID-19. Study in general: Spain, Italy and the United States supplied samples that represented acute and convalescent COVID-19. PBMCs, B-cell-depleted T cells, or T cells provided the cDNA or gDNA that made up the material.

The repertoire was sequenced with immunoSEQ multiplex PCR; TCRdb's copy has only in-frame clones and lacks some. The sample contains more than 80,000 clones, over 75% of which appear only once. The CDR3 covers 15 residues. V lost 3 bases to trimming and J lost 3 bases; unmatched junction nucleotides: 7. Germline V gene data show CDR1 as KGHSH and CDR2 as LQKENI. Sequenced sample: peripheral blood. The TCR comes from a man older than 75 with acute or convalescent COVID-19. The V and J genes are TRBV18 and TRBJ1-1; TRBD1 agrees at 7 bases. In DNA form, the CDR3 reads TGTGCCAGCTCACCGACAGGGACGAGGGACACTGAAGCTTTCTTT. Protein sequence: CASSPTGTRDTEAFF.